The rows below give T cell receptor beta chains drawn from one sample of a study of shared clonotypes between healthy human individuals. The protocol was immunoSEQ multiplex PCR, while the TCRdb copy is restricted to in-frame clones and leaves out a portion. In the table there are fewer than 700,000 clones, around 96% of which are singletons. The source material was naive CD8+ T cells sorted from blood. These TCRs come from a woman aged 30 to 39 in good health. The CDR3 runs from the conserved cysteine through the conserved F or W. Each record gives: clone size, J gene, D gene, V gene, CDR3 DNA, CDR3 protein. A D gene is named only where the DNA matches it firmly. Size is stated for part of the rows, as once, few or many counts, or as a class when the clone is expanded.

size: few; J: TRBJ1-2; D: .; V: TRBV6-5; DNA: TGTGCCAGCAGTTCCGACGGAGACTATGGCTACACCTTC; CDR3: CASSSDGDYGYTF
size: .; J: TRBJ1-2; D: TRBD1; V: TRBV14; DNA: TGTGCCAGCAGCATTACAGGGGGCTATGGCTACACCTTC; CDR3: CASSITGGYGYTF
size: .; J: TRBJ2-1; D: .; V: TRBV9; DNA: TGTGCCAGCAGAGAAACTAGTGGCGATGAGCAGTTCTTC; CDR3: CASRETSGDEQFF
size: .; J: TRBJ2-2; D: .; V: TRBV6-5; DNA: TGTGCCAGCAGTCAGGAGGGGATCGGGGAGCTGTTTTTT; CDR3: CASSQEGIGELFF
size: once; J: TRBJ2-3; D: TRBD2; V: TRBV19; DNA: TGTGCCAGTAGTATTATAGCGGGAGGGCCAACAGATACGCAGTATTTT; CDR3: CASSIIAGGPTDTQYF
size: .; J: TRBJ2-5; D: TRBD1; V: TRBV27; DNA: TGTGCCAGCAAGTCCGGACAGGGGGCGGAGACCCAGTACTTC; CDR3: CASKSGQGAETQYF
size: .; J: TRBJ2-7; D: .; V: TRBV5-6; DNA: TGTGCCAGCAGCTACCGGGCTCACTACGAGCAGTACTTC; CDR3: CASSYRAHYEQYF
size: once; J: TRBJ2-1; D: TRBD2; V: TRBV28; DNA: TGTGCCAGCAGTTTGACTAGCGGACGATTGTTATCCAATGAGCAGTTCTTC; CDR3: CASSLTSGRLLSNEQFF
size: .; J: TRBJ2-4; D: .; V: TRBV29-1; DNA: TGCAGCGTTGTTGAGGAGGGTGGAAACATTCAGTACTTC; CDR3: CSVVEEGGNIQYF
size: .; J: TRBJ2-7; D: .; V: TRBV19; DNA: TGTGCCAGTAGTATAGATCTATCCTACGAGCAGTACTTC; CDR3: CASSIDLSYEQYF
size: .; J: TRBJ2-1; D: TRBD2; V: TRBV11-2; DNA: TGTGCCAGCAGCTTCCCCCTTAGCGGGCCCTACAATGAGCAGTTCTTC; CDR3: CASSFPLSGPYNEQFF
size: .; J: TRBJ2-2; D: .; V: TRBV5-4; DNA: TGTGCCAGCAGCTTGGGAGGTGGGTCCACCGGGGAGCTGTTTTTT; CDR3: CASSLGGGSTGELFF
size: once; J: TRBJ2-1; D: .; V: TRBV4-1; DNA: TGCGCCAGCAGCGTAGACCCTCCAAGCTCCTACAATGAGCAGTTCTTC; CDR3: CASSVDPPSSYNEQFF
size: .; J: TRBJ2-3; D: TRBD2; V: TRBV28; DNA: TGTGCCAGCAGTTTTTGGGGACTAGGAACAGATACGCAGTATTTT; CDR3: CASSFWGLGTDTQYF
size: .; J: TRBJ1-1; D: .; V: TRBV7-9; DNA: TGTGCCAGCAGCCCCGAAGTGAACACTGAAGCTTTCTTT; CDR3: CASSPEVNTEAFF
size: .; J: TRBJ1-1; D: .; V: TRBV6-1; DNA: TGTGCCAGCAGTGCCGCGCGGGTCCTTCTTAATATGAACACTGAAGCTTTCTTT; CDR3: CASSAARVLLNMNTEAFF
size: .; J: TRBJ1-3; D: TRBD1; V: TRBV28; DNA: TGTGCCAGCAGTTTTGAGGGGGCCTCTGGAAACACCATATATTTT; CDR3: CASSFEGASGNTIYF
size: .; J: TRBJ2-7; D: TRBD1; V: TRBV4-1; DNA: TGCGCCAGCAGCCAATCCGGGACAGGGGGCTACGAGCAGTACTTC; CDR3: CASSQSGTGGYEQYF
size: .; J: TRBJ2-7; D: .; V: TRBV6-5; DNA: TGTGCCAGCAGTTACAATAACGAGCAGTACTTC; CDR3: CASSYNNEQYF
size: .; J: TRBJ2-1; D: TRBD1; V: TRBV27; DNA: TGTGCCAGCGGATTGCCGGGACAGGTCTACAATGAGCAGTTCTTC; CDR3: CASGLPGQVYNEQFF
size: .; J: TRBJ2-1; D: .; V: TRBV9; DNA: TGTGCCAGCAGCGGAGGTGGGGGACCGGGGAATGAGCAGTTCTTC; CDR3: CASSGGGGPGNEQFF
size: .; J: TRBJ1-2; D: .; V: TRBV6-6; DNA: TGTGCCAGCAGTTTCCGACACCGGGGGGGATATGGCTACACCTTC; CDR3: CASSFRHRGGYGYTF
size: once; J: TRBJ1-5; D: .; V: TRBV5-1; DNA: TGCGCCAGCAGCTTGAGGCCCTATACGACCCAGCATTTT; CDR3: CASSLRPYTTQHF
size: .; J: TRBJ1-5; D: .; V: TRBV30; DNA: TGTGCCTGGAGTGTAAGGGGCGTTAGCAATCAGCCCCAGCATTTT; CDR3: CAWSVRGVSNQPQHF
size: .; J: TRBJ1-2; D: TRBD1; V: TRBV6-5; DNA: TGTGCCAGCAACCCAGGGGGACAGAACTATGGCTACACCTTC; CDR3: CASNPGGQNYGYTF
size: .; J: TRBJ1-1; D: .; V: TRBV28; DNA: TGTGCCAGCAGTTTTCCCGATGGATACCCGAACACTGAAGCTTTCTTT; CDR3: CASSFPDGYPNTEAFF
size: .; J: TRBJ2-1; D: TRBD1; V: TRBV2; DNA: TGTGCCAGCTGCCTCGGACAGGGATTCAATGAGCAGTTCTTC; CDR3: CASCLGQGFNEQFF
size: few; J: TRBJ2-5; D: .; V: TRBV28; DNA: TGTGCCAGCAGTTTCCCAAGACTAGAATCTCGGGAGACCCAGTACTTC; CDR3: CASSFPRLESRETQYF
size: .; J: TRBJ1-1; D: .; V: TRBV28; DNA: TGTGCCAGCAGTCCCTCGGGACACCAGAACACTGAAGCTTTCTTT; CDR3: CASSPSGHQNTEAFF
size: .; J: TRBJ1-5; D: .; V: TRBV4-1; DNA: TGCGCCAGCAGCCAAGAAGTTTGGACGGGGAATCAGCCCCAGCATTTT; CDR3: CASSQEVWTGNQPQHF
size: .; J: TRBJ1-2; D: .; V: TRBV20-1; DNA: TGCAGTGCGGGAAATGGCTACACCTTC; CDR3: CSAGNGYTF
size: .; J: TRBJ2-5; D: TRBD2; V: TRBV5-1; DNA: TGCGCCTGGGGGGCGATAGCGGGAGAAGAGACCCAGTACTTC; CDR3: CAWGAIAGEETQYF
size: .; J: TRBJ2-7; D: TRBD2; V: TRBV28; DNA: TGTGCCAGCAGGCCGGGACTAGCGGGAGCCTACGAGCAGTACTTC; CDR3: CASRPGLAGAYEQYF
size: .; J: TRBJ1-1; D: .; V: TRBV2; DNA: TGTGCCACGACGGCGGCTGAAGCTTTCTTT; CDR3: CATTAAEAFF
size: .; J: TRBJ1-3; D: .; V: TRBV2; DNA: TGTGCCAGCAGTGATGGGACGTCCCCCGGAGACACCATATATTTT; CDR3: CASSDGTSPGDTIYF
size: .; J: TRBJ2-7; D: TRBD2; V: TRBV5-1; DNA: TGCGCCAGCAGCTTGGCACTAGCGGGAGGCGAGCAGTACTTC; CDR3: CASSLALAGGEQYF
size: .; J: TRBJ2-7; D: TRBD2; V: TRBV4-1; DNA: TGCGCCAGCAGCCAAGATCGACTAGCGGGCGAGCAGTACTTC; CDR3: CASSQDRLAGEQYF
size: .; J: TRBJ2-3; D: .; V: TRBV18; DNA: TGTGCCAGCTCCCAACCCGGGACTCCCTTTCCGGATACGCAGTATTTT; CDR3: CASSQPGTPFPDTQYF
size: .; J: TRBJ1-2; D: .; V: TRBV27; DNA: TGTGCCAGCAGTTTATCGTCCGGATCTGGCTACACCTTC; CDR3: CASSLSSGSGYTF
size: .; J: TRBJ2-1; D: .; V: TRBV7-9; DNA: TGTGCCAGCAGCCCGGACGCTGAGCAGTTCTTC; CDR3: CASSPDAEQFF
size: .; J: TRBJ2-7; D: TRBD1; V: TRBV27; DNA: TGTGCCAGCATGCGAGGGACAGGGGTCTACGAGCAGTACTTC; CDR3: CASMRGTGVYEQYF
size: .; J: TRBJ2-2; D: .; V: TRBV28; DNA: TGTGCCAGCAGTTCAACAGGGTCTGCCGGGGAGCTGTTTTTT; CDR3: CASSSTGSAGELFF
size: .; J: TRBJ2-1; D: .; V: TRBV19; DNA: TGTGCCTTGAAGGGGGATTTCTTC; CDR3: CALKGDFF
size: .; J: TRBJ1-5; D: .; V: TRBV2; DNA: TGTGCCAGCAGTGGGATGGGTGGCAATCAGCCCCAGCATTTT; CDR3: CASSGMGGNQPQHF
size: .; J: TRBJ1-5; D: .; V: TRBV19; DNA: TGTGCCAGTAGTATTCCTTTCGCCCATAGCAATCAGCCCCAGCATTTT; CDR3: CASSIPFAHSNQPQHF
size: .; J: TRBJ2-7; D: .; V: TRBV28; DNA: TGTGCCAGCATCCGGCGGGAAAATCCCTACGAGCAGTACTTC; CDR3: CASIRRENPYEQYF
size: .; J: TRBJ2-1; D: TRBD2; V: TRBV29-1; DNA: TGCAGCGTTGAGGCGCCTAGCGGTTACAATGAGCAGTTCTTC; CDR3: CSVEAPSGYNEQFF
size: .; J: TRBJ2-7; D: .; V: TRBV7-2; DNA: TGTGCCAGCAGCTTACCCCGACGGGGTTTGTACTCCTACGAGCAGTACTTC; CDR3: CASSLPRRGLYSYEQYF
size: .; J: TRBJ1-1; D: .; V: TRBV7-9; DNA: TGTGCCAGCAGCTTAGCGACGGGGGGGTACATGAACACTGAAGCTTTCTTT; CDR3: CASSLATGGYMNTEAFF
size: .; J: TRBJ2-5; D: TRBD2; V: TRBV4-2; DNA: TGTGCCAGCAGCCAAGAGTATCCGGAGACTAGCGGGATGGGTGAGACCCAGTACTTC; CDR3: CASSQEYPETSGMGETQYF
size: .; J: TRBJ2-1; D: TRBD1; V: TRBV19; DNA: TGTGCCAGTAGTATAGTCGGGACAGCCTACAATGAGCAGTTCTTC; CDR3: CASSIVGTAYNEQFF
size: .; J: TRBJ2-1; D: .; V: TRBV18; DNA: TGTGCCAGCTCACCAGAGGAGGTTGATTACAATGAGCAGTTCTTC; CDR3: CASSPEEVDYNEQFF
size: .; J: TRBJ2-5; D: .; V: TRBV15; DNA: TGTGCCACCAGCAGAGTGGACAGCTACCAAGAGACCCAGTACTTC; CDR3: CATSRVDSYQETQYF
size: .; J: TRBJ2-5; D: TRBD2; V: TRBV27; DNA: TGTGCCAGCAGCTACGGGACTAGCGGGGAGACCCAGTACTTC; CDR3: CASSYGTSGETQYF
size: .; J: TRBJ2-7; D: TRBD2; V: TRBV11-2; DNA: TGTGCCAGCAGCTTAGTGGGGCGGGGGGCCTACGAGCAGTACTTC; CDR3: CASSLVGRGAYEQYF
size: .; J: TRBJ2-2; D: .; V: TRBV27; DNA: TGTGCCAGCAGTTCGTGGGAGGCCCCGAACACCGGGGAGCTGTTTTTT; CDR3: CASSSWEAPNTGELFF
size: .; J: TRBJ1-2; D: .; V: TRBV29-1; DNA: TGCAGCGCATGGACCGTGGTAATCGGTGGCTACACCTTC; CDR3: CSAWTVVIGGYTF
size: .; J: TRBJ1-2; D: .; V: TRBV2; DNA: TGTGCCAGCAGTAGGGGGGAGGGTTCCTATGGCTACACCTTC; CDR3: CASSRGEGSYGYTF
size: .; J: TRBJ2-5; D: .; V: TRBV2; DNA: TGTGCCAGCAGTGGCAACCAAGAGACCCAGTACTTC; CDR3: CASSGNQETQYF
size: .; J: TRBJ2-1; D: TRBD2; V: TRBV28; DNA: TGTGCCACCAAGAAAAGCGGGAGTGTTTACAATGAGCAGTTCTTC; CDR3: CATKKSGSVYNEQFF